Below are 22 T cell receptor beta chains sequenced from a single sample in a study of glioma-infiltrating T cells. Using RNA template, CDR3s of TCR alpha and beta were amplified with iRepertoire arm-PCR. Using its own MiXCR run on the multiplex PCR reads, TCRdb lists one record per CDR3 protein. The profile shows approximately 120,000 distinct CDR3 sequences, 20% to 25% of them singletons. The sequenced sample was glioma tissue, nonneoplastic brain tissue, or PBMCs (not recorded which). These receptors were collected from a human donor with low-grade glioma or glioblastoma, undergoing nonglioma brain surgery, or in good health (not recorded which).

As for this clonotype: A much larger clone is a single base away; this may be a read error. The chain combines TRBV7-2 with TRBJ2-7, with 10 bases that match TRBD2. The CDR3 spans 14 residues. Germline V gene data show CDR1 as SGHTA and CDR2 as FQGNSA. CDR3 loop: CARSLVSSGSEQYF. Written as DNA, the CDR3 is TGTGCCAGGAGCTTAGTGTCTAGCGGGAGCGAGCAGTACTTC.

This clonotype has only a few counts. Relative to the germline gene, one junction end is altered; a read error may explain this. This chain uses TRBV29-1 with TRBJ2-1, with TRBD2 matching 10 bases. The CDR3 has 15 amino acids. Germline assignment: CDR1 SQVTM and CDR2 ANQGSEA. CDR3: CSVKDPLAGEYEQFF. The CDR3 DNA follows: TGCAGCGTTAAAGATCCGCTAGCGGGAGAGTACGAGCAGTTCTTC.

This clonotype showed up many times. This rearrangement joins TRBV27 to TRBJ2-3, with no clear D. Germline values: CDR1 MNHEY, CDR2 SMNVEV (reference sequence). The CDR3 extends over 13 amino acids. The germline V and J ends were trimmed by 2 bases and 5 bases, with 8 bases remaining between them. CDR3 sequence: CASSLGRLDTQYF. The DNA for the CDR3 is TGTGCCAGCAGTTTAGGACGGCTAGATACGCAGTATTTT.

This clonotype was counted between two and nine times. This chain joins TRBV19 and TRBJ2-7; the D gene is possibly TRBD2 (6 bases). Germline V CDR1 and CDR2: LNHDA, SQIVND (reference sequence). The CDR3 has 13 amino acids. Deletions cut 6 bases from V and 5 bases from J, with 14 bases between. The CDR3 coding sequence is TGTGCCAGTAGCGCGGGACTCTACGACGAGCAGTACTTC. Translating it yields CASSAGLYDEQYF.

The gene calls are TRBV4-1 and TRBJ2-7; TRBD2 might be the D (5 bases). The CDR3 has 13 amino acids. The germline gives CDR1 MGHRA, CDR2 YSYEKL. Trimming left V 0 bases short and J 5 bases short, with 8 bases between. CDR3: CASSQDAGNEQYF. CDR3 in DNA: TGCGCCAGCAGCCAAGATGCGGGTAACGAGCAGTACTTC.

About this clonotype itself: A much larger clone differs from this one at a single base, so this may be a read error. V usage is TRBV4-3 and J usage is TRBJ2-7, with a weak D call TRBD1 (5 bases). The germline CDR1 and CDR2 sequences are LGHNA and YSLEER. CDR3 size: 16 residues. The DNA of the CDR3 is TGCGCCAGCAGCCAAGATTCAGTGCGACAGACCTACGAGAAGTACTTC. It encodes CASSQDSVRQTYEKYF.

The table lists this clonotype with many counts. V gene TRBV20-1 combines with J gene TRBJ2-7, with D perhaps being TRBD1 or TRBD2 (6 bases each). The CDR3 totals 15 residues. V lost 3 bases, J lost 3 bases, and 18 bases lay in between. Germline V lookup: CDR1 DFQATT, CDR2 SNEGSKA (reference sequence). CDR3 amino acids: CSASIPRGLYYEQYF. CDR3 DNA sequence: TGCAGTGCTAGTATCCCCCGGGGGCTCTACTACGAGCAGTACTTC.

The chain carries TRBV20-1 and TRBJ1-2; D gene unclear. The CDR3 totals 12 residues. With 8 bases removed from V and 4 bases from J, the gap between germline ends came to 14 bases. Germline V gene lookup returns CDR1 DFQATT and CDR2 SNEGSKA (reference sequence). CDR3 bases: TGCAGTACGGGCCTTTACAGCTATGGCTACACCTTC. It encodes CSTGLYSYGYTF.

This clonotype appeared a single time. Just one base apart from a much larger clone, this may be a read error. The chain couples TRBV11-2 to TRBJ2-3; tentative D call: TRBD2 (6 bases). The germline CDR1 and CDR2 sequences are SGHAT and FQNNGV. This CDR3 is built from 20 residues. CDR3 nucleotide sequence: TGTGCCAGCAGCCTCGTGGCGACGACAAAGGGGCGAACTAGCACAGATATGCAGTATTTT. Translated, it gives CASSLVATTKGRTSTDMQYF. The variable domain in full, completed from reference TRBV11-2 and TRBJ2-3, reads EAGVAQSPRYKIIEKRQSVAFWCNPISGHATLYWYQQILGQGPKLLIQFQNNGVVDDSQLPKDRFSAERLKGVDSTLKIQPAKLEDSAVYLCASSLVATTKGRTSTDMQYFGPGTRLTVL.

Regarding this clonotype: Just one base apart from a much larger clone, this may be a read error. This chain uses TRBV4-1 with TRBJ2-3; no firm D call. The CDR3 consists of 14 residues. Germline CDR1 and CDR2: MGHRA and YSYEKL. Trimming removed 2 bases from V and 3 bases from J, with 9 bases in between. The CDR3: CASSQSTFTDTQYF. In nucleotides, the CDR3 is TGCGCCAGCAGCCAATCGACTTTTACAGATACGCAGTATTTT.

This clonotype showed up just a few times. An end of the junction differs from the germline gene, which may be a read error. This rearrangement joins TRBV7-9 to TRBJ2-2, with 9 nucleotides matching TRBD2. The V gene's germline CDR1 is SEHNR and CDR2 FQNEAQ (reference sequence). The CDR3 is made up of 18 amino acids. CDR3 DNA: TGTGCCAGCCGCTTAGAGAAACTAGCGGGTACCGATACCGGGGAGCTGTTTTTT. Residues: CASRLEKLAGTDTGELFF.

A word on this clonotype: Possible read error: a much larger clone is one base away. This sequence joins TRBV4-2 and TRBJ1-5; 9 bases are shared with TRBD1. The V and J ends lost 4 bases and 2 bases, in that order; junction bases with no gene match: 9. CDR3 length: 17 residues. Germline assignment: CDR1 LGHNA and CDR2 YNFKEQ. The CDR3: CASSPYQGQGGNQPQHF. In DNA form, the CDR3 reads TGTGCCAGCAGCCCGTATCAGGGACAGGGAGGCAATCAGCCCCAGCATTTT.

This clonotype was recorded at least ten times. The chain uses TRBV20-1 and TRBJ1-2, with TRBD1 as a possible D gene (6 bases). Germline V CDR1 and CDR2: DFQATT, SNEGSKA (reference sequence). There are 15 residues in the CDR3. V was shortened by 0 bases and J by 2 bases, with 13 bases between the two germline ends. CDR3 DNA: TGCAGTGCTAGAGAACCCGGACAGCCAAACTATGGCTACACCTTC. This gives the protein CSAREPGQPNYGYTF.

This clonotype was detected ten times or more. The rearrangement links TRBV18 to TRBJ1-1; tentatively, D is TRBD1 (5 bases). Germline values: CDR1 KGHSH, CDR2 LQKENI. V lost 3 bases and J lost 1, with 9 bases in between. The length of the CDR3 is 14 residues. The CDR3 sequence is CASSPPGRNTEAFF. CDR3 nucleotide sequence: TGTGCCAGCTCACCCCCGGGACGGAACACTGAAGCTTTCTTT.

This clonotype has ten or more counts. The rearrangement links TRBV27 to TRBJ2-7; D is possibly TRBD1 (6 bases). The CDR3 runs to 16 residues. V dropped 7 bases and J dropped 2 bases, with 21 bases sitting between them. Germline values: CDR1 MNHEY, CDR2 SMNVEV (reference sequence). The CDR3 loop is CASKTLTGTRTYEQYF. The CDR3 nucleotides read TGTGCCAGCAAAACACTTACCGGGACAAGGACCTACGAGCAGTACTTC.

Notes on this clonotype: A read error may account for a junction end that differs from germline. The genes are TRBV4-1 and TRBJ1-5; D remains ambiguous. Germline V lookup: CDR1 MGHRA, CDR2 YSYEKL. The CDR3 totals 13 residues. The CDR3 spells CASSKEPNQPQHF. CDR3 bases: TGCGCCAGCAGCAAGGAACCCAATCAGCCCCAGCACTTT.

This clonotype was seen at least ten times. CDR3 DNA sequence: TGTGCCAGCAGTTACGACAGGGATTTCGAGCAGTACTTC. Amino acid sequence: CASSYDRDFEQYF. The chain recombines TRBV6-2 or TRBV6-3 with TRBJ2-7; 7 bases are a match to TRBD1. The germline gives CDR1 MNHEY, CDR2 SVGEGT. V lost 2 bases, J lost 6 bases, and 4 bases stayed unmatched. The CDR3 sequence is 13 residues long.

This clonotype was counted ten times or more. The V gene is TRBV25-1, the J gene TRBJ2-5; 10 bases map to TRBD1. Germline CDR1 is MGHDK and CDR2 is SYGVNS. Trimming removed 3 bases from V and 4 bases from J; junction bases left unmatched: 8. The CDR3 is 16 residues long. The CDR3 DNA is TGTGCCAGCAGTGAGGACCGGGACAGGGGTCCAGAGACCCAGTACTTC. It is translated as CASSEDRDRGPETQYF.

There are many counts of this clonotype. The chain links TRBV5-1 to TRBJ2-3; 7 positions match TRBD2. The ends lost 4 bases at V and 5 bases at J; junction bases unmatched: 13. Germline CDR1 SGHRS, CDR2 YFSETQ. The CDR3 spans 16 residues. CDR3: CASSPRTSERLDTQYF. In DNA form, the CDR3 reads TGCGCCAGCAGCCCTAGAACTAGCGAGAGATTAGATACGCAGTATTTT.

Ten or more counts support this clonotype. This chain connects TRBV20-1 to TRBJ2-7, with a weak D call TRBD2 (6 bases). V lost 3 bases to trimming and J lost 5 bases, with 11 bases between them. Germline V gives CDR1 DFQATT, CDR2 SNEGSKA (reference sequence). The CDR3 contains 12 residues. The chain's CDR3 is CSAREGIDEQYF. The CDR3 DNA follows: TGCAGTGCTAGGGAGGGGATCGACGAGCAGTACTTC.

The V gene is TRBV12-3 or TRBV12-4, the J gene TRBJ1-2; TRBD1 aligns across 7 bases. The CDR3 loop spans 13 amino acids. The junction had 1 base not matched to a gene; V was cut back by 3 bases and J by 3 bases. The CDR3 reads CASSFGQDYGYTF. DNA for the CDR3: TGTGCCAGCAGTTTCGGACAGGACTATGGCTACACCTTC.

This clonotype was seen ten or more times. The chain uses TRBV7-6 and TRBJ2-1; D tentatively fits TRBD1 or TRBD2 (6 bases each). With 2 bases removed from V and 5 bases from J, the gap between germline ends came to 7 bases. There are 13 residues in the CDR3. Germline V gene lookup returns CDR1 SGHVS and CDR2 FNYEAQ. In DNA form, the CDR3 reads TGTGCCAGCAGCTTAAGGGGGGACAATGAGCAGTTCTTC. It codes for CASSLRGDNEQFF.